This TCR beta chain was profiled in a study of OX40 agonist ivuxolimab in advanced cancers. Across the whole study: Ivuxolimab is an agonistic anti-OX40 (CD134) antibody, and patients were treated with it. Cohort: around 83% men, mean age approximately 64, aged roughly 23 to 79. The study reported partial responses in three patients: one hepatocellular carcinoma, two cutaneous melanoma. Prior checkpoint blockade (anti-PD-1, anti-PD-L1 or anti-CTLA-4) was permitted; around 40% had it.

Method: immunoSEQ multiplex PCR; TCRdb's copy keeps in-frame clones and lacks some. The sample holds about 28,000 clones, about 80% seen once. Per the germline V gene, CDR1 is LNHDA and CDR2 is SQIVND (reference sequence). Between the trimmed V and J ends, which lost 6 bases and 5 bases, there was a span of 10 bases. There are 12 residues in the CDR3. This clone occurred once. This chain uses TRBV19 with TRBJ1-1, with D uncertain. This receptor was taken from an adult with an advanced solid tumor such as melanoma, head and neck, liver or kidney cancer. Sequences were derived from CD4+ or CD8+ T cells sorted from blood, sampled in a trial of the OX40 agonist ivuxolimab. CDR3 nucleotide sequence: TGTGCCAGTAGGGTCGGTCGGACTGAAGCTTTCTTT. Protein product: CASRVGRTEAFF. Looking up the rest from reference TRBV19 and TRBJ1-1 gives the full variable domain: DGGITQSPKYLFRKEGQNVTLSCEQNLNHDAMYWYRQDPGQGLRLIYYSQIVNDFQKGDIAEGYSVSREKKESFPLTVTSAQKNPTAFYLCASRVGRTEAFFGQGTRLTVV.